This entry lists 25 T cell receptor beta chains sequenced from one sample in a study of regulatory and conventional T cells in RAG deficiency. Assay: immunoSEQ multiplex PCR; the TCRdb copy retains only in-frame clones and omits some. Here the sample spans roughly 35,000 clones, roughly three quarters being singletons. Blood CD4+ CD25-low CD127-high conventional T cells supplied the genomic DNA template. The same data also went into a second study, on regulatory T cells. That work contributes: The primer mix had 52 TRBV and 13 TRBJ primers.

Sequenced sample: CD4+ effector T cells sorted from blood. Receptors originate from a human donor in good health.

V usage is TRBV5-1 and J usage is TRBJ1-1; 8 bases align to TRBD1. CDR3 size: 17 residues. Germline V gene data show CDR1 as SGHRS and CDR2 as YFSETQ. V dropped 0 bases and J dropped 1; count of bases not matched to a gene: 8. The CDR3 reads CASSLVGQGRGNTEAFF. The CDR3 region has the DNA TGCGCCAGCAGCTTGGTCGGACAGGGTCGGGGGAACACTGAAGCTTTCTTT. The entire variable domain, with the rest obtained from reference TRBV5-1 and TRBJ1-1, is as follows: KAGVTQTPRYLIKTRGQQVTLSCSPISGHRSVSWYQQTPGQGLQFLFEYFSETQRNKGNFPGRFSGRQFSNSRSEMNVSTLELGDSALYLCASSLVGQGRGNTEAFFGQGTRLTVV.

This chain connects TRBV19 to TRBJ1-1, with D perhaps matching TRBD1 (5 bases). CDR3 length equals 13 residues. Germline V gene sequence: CDR1 LNHDA, CDR2 SQIVND (reference sequence). Trimming shortened V by 4 bases and J by 4 bases, and 10 bases separated the two germline ends. For the CDR3, the DNA is TGTGCCAGTAGTACGACAGTTTTCACTGAAGCTTTCTTT. The encoded protein is CASSTTVFTEAFF.

The gene calls are TRBV5-4 and TRBJ2-1; the D gene is possibly TRBD1 (6 bases). The germline gives CDR1 SGHNT, CDR2 YYREEE (reference sequence). CDR3 length equals 12 residues. Trimming pared 7 bases from V and 12 bases from J, leaving 17 bases between. The CDR3 reads CASGNRDFVQFF. CDR3 coding DNA: TGTGCCAGCGGGAACAGGGATTTTGTGCAGTTCTTC.

The V call is TRBV14, the J call TRBJ2-3; tentatively, D is TRBD2 (6 bases). Germline lookup yields CDR1 SGHDN and CDR2 FVKESK. The CDR3 has 11 residues. Trimming pared 5 bases from V and 11 bases from J, leaving 11 bases between. The CDR3 sequence is CASSYREKQYF. CDR3 nucleotides: TGTGCCAGCAGCTACCGGGAGAAGCAGTATTTT.

CDR3 sequence: CASSVDRERNQPQHF. The DNA for the CDR3 is TGTGCCAGCAGTGTCGACAGGGAACGCAATCAGCCCCAGCATTTT. This sequence joins TRBV6-5 and TRBJ1-5; 7 bases are a match to TRBD1. The CDR3 spans 15 residues. Per germline, CDR1 MNHEY and CDR2 SVGAGI. Trimming took 5 bases from V and 2 from J; bases not matched to a gene: 6.

J is TRBJ1-1 and V is TRBV28; D is ambiguous. This CDR3 has 13 amino acids. V lost 7 bases and J 0 bases, leaving 9 bases between the germline ends. CDR1 and CDR2 from the germline V gene are MDHEN and SYDVKM. The CDR3 DNA follows: TGTGCCAGCAATTTCAATATGAACACTGAAGCTTTCTTT. Amino acids: CASNFNMNTEAFF.

CDR3 amino acids: CASRRLAGTYNEQFF. The CDR3 region has the DNA TGTGCCAGCAGACGACTAGCGGGGACCTACAATGAGCAGTTCTTC. The chain combines TRBV2 with TRBJ2-1, with TRBD2 matching 11 bases. The germline V gene encodes CDR1 SNHLY and CDR2 FYNNEI. With 6 bases clipped from V and 2 bases from J, the junction kept 3 bases outside the gene matches. The CDR3 is 15 residues long.

Only a few counts were recorded for this clone. J is TRBJ1-5 and V is TRBV19; D not resolved. Trimming took off 0 bases at V and 3 bases at J, with 6 bases between the two ends. Germline CDR1 reads LNHDA; CDR2 reads SQIVND (reference sequence). The CDR3 contains 14 residues. In DNA, the CDR3 is TGTGCCAGTAGTATAGAAGGGTTCAATCAGCCCCAGCATTTT. It is translated as CASSIEGFNQPQHF.

This clone was observed once. CDR3 coding DNA: TGTGCCAGCAGTCCTCCGGGACAGGGGGCCTACGAGCAGTACTTC. Its translation: CASSPPGQGAYEQYF. The rearrangement uses TRBV27 and TRBJ2-7, with TRBD1 matching over 11 bases. There are 15 residues in the CDR3. Germline CDR1 and CDR2: MNHEY and SMNVEV (reference sequence). The junction had 5 bases not matched to a gene; V was cut back by 5 bases and J by 2 bases.

J is TRBJ2-7 and V is TRBV18; possibly TRBD1 for D (6 bases). CDR1 is KGHSH, CDR2 LQKENI, per germline. The CDR3 is 14 amino acids. The V end was cut by 3 bases, the J end by 0 bases, with 9 bases between. The CDR3 loop reads CASSPVQGSYEQYF. CDR3 coding DNA: TGTGCCAGCTCACCGGTACAGGGCTCCTACGAGCAGTACTTC.

The CDR3 DNA sequence: TGTGCCAGCAGCTCTTACAGGGCAGCTGAAGCTTTCTTT. Protein product: CASSSYRAAEAFF. This rearrangement joins TRBV7-9 to TRBJ1-1; maybe TRBD1 (6 bases). Per the germline V gene, CDR1 is SEHNR and CDR2 is FQNEAQ (reference sequence). The CDR3 sequence is 13 residues long. Trimming shortened V by 4 bases and J by 6 bases, and 12 bases separated the two germline ends.

This clone came up a few times. The chain links TRBV2 to TRBJ1-2; D might be TRBD1 (5 bases). This CDR3 contains 15 residues. Per the germline V gene, CDR1 is SNHLY and CDR2 is FYNNEI. V was clipped by 2 bases and J by 7 bases, with 17 bases between them. The CDR3 DNA reads as TGTGCCAGCAGTGAAAATCGGGGGATAGGCGGTGGCTACACCTTC. Amino acids: CASSENRGIGGGYTF.

V and J are TRBV5-1 and TRBJ2-7; D gene ambiguous. The CDR3 is made up of 15 amino acids. V was trimmed by 0 bases and J by 2 bases, leaving 12 bases between them. The germline gives CDR1 SGHRS, CDR2 YFSETQ. For the CDR3, the DNA is TGCGCCAGCAGCTTGGTCGGTCCAGTAACCTACGAGCAGTACTTC. This codes for CASSLVGPVTYEQYF.

The count of this clone is one. The rearrangement uses TRBV7-2 and TRBJ2-3; D not resolved. This CDR3 comprises 12 residues. CDR1 is SGHTA and CDR2 is FQGNSA in the germline V gene. Trimming removed 5 bases from V and 9 bases from J, with 12 bases in between. CDR3 coding DNA: TGTGCCAGCAGCCCTACGGCTGGAACGCAGTATTTT. Its protein is CASSPTAGTQYF.

The chain uses TRBV5-8 and TRBJ1-3; D call uncertain. Germline loops: CDR1 SGHTS, CDR2 YDEGEE. V was cut by 0 bases and J by 5 bases, with 3 bases left in between. This CDR3 has 12 amino acids. CDR3 sequence (DNA): TGTGCCAGCAGCTTGGTTAGAAACACCATATATTTT. This gives the protein CASSLVRNTIYF.

The V and J genes are TRBV4-1 and TRBJ1-6; tentatively, D is TRBD1 (6 bases). Deletions cut 1 base from V and 7 bases from J, with 14 bases between. Germline assignment: CDR1 MGHRA and CDR2 YSYEKL. The CDR3 is made up of 16 amino acids. The DNA for the CDR3 is TGCGCCAGCAGCCAAGGATTTTCGGGGGCCAATTCACCCCTCCACTTT. Residues: CASSQGFSGANSPLHF.

The chain couples TRBV9 to TRBJ1-3; D unresolved. The CDR3 sequence is 16 residues long. Trimming removed 4 bases at V and 0 bases at J, with 14 bases between. Germline values: CDR1 SGDLS, CDR2 YYNGEE. The CDR3 region is CASSSGGVRSGNTIYF. DNA of the CDR3: TGTGCCAGCAGCTCCGGCGGGGTCCGCTCTGGAAACACCATATATTTT.

V is TRBV6-6 and J is TRBJ2-3; 14 bases are shared with TRBD2. V lost 5 bases and J lost 6; bases outside the gene matches: 7. The CDR3 loop spans 16 amino acids. CDR1 and CDR2 (germline): MNHNY, SVGAGI (reference sequence). DNA of the CDR3: TGTGCCAGCAGTGGGAGACTAGCGGGGGGGCACGATACGCAGTATTTT. This gives the protein CASSGRLAGGHDTQYF.

The chain links TRBV6-1 to TRBJ1-3; D remains unclear. The germline gives CDR1 MNHNS, CDR2 SASEGT. This CDR3 contains 14 residues. Trimming cost V 5 bases and J 4 bases, with 12 bases left between them. CDR3 DNA: TGTGCCAGCAGTAGCGCTTTCCAGGGAAACACCATATATTTT. Translating gives CASSSAFQGNTIYF.

This clone was seen a handful of times. The chain recombines TRBV27 with TRBJ1-5; the D is unclear. CDR3 size: 14 residues. CDR1 and CDR2 from the germline V gene are MNHEY and SMNVEV (reference sequence). Deletions cut 2 bases from V and 5 bases from J, with 10 bases between. The CDR3 bases are TGTGCCAGCAGTTTACGCCCAAGGGATCAGCCCCAGCATTTT. Translating gives CASSLRPRDQPQHF.

V and J are TRBV6-4 and TRBJ2-2, with a weak D call TRBD2 (5 bases). CDR3 size: 14 residues. The V end was cut by 5 bases, the J end by 2 bases, with 9 bases between. CDR1 is MRHNA, CDR2 SNTAGT, per germline. As DNA, the CDR3 is TGTGCCAGCAGTACAGAGGGAAACACCGGGGAGCTGTTTTTT. The encoded protein is CASSTEGNTGELFF.

Only a few counts were recorded for this clone. The CDR3 spells CASSERQVNTEAFF. As DNA, the CDR3 is TGTGCCAGCAGTGAGAGACAGGTGAACACTGAAGCTTTCTTT. The chain has TRBV6-5 and TRBJ1-1, with D possibly being TRBD1 (6 bases). The CDR3 totals 14 residues. Germline assignment: CDR1 MNHEY and CDR2 SVGAGI. With 5 bases removed from V and 0 bases from J, the gap between germline ends came to 10 bases.

A few counts support this clone. The chain combines TRBV15 with TRBJ1-2; the D gene is possibly TRBD1 (5 bases). The CDR3 consists of 14 residues. The germline gives CDR1 LNHNV, CDR2 YYDKDF (reference sequence). V gave up 5 bases and J gave up 2 bases, with 12 bases separating them. The CDR3 DNA sequence: TGTGCCACCAGCCCGAGTGGGGGGAACTATGGCTACACCTTC. Encoded protein: CATSPSGGNYGYTF.

This rearrangement joins TRBV6-1 to TRBJ1-5; no clear D gene. Germline CDR1 reads MNHNS; CDR2 reads SASEGT. With 10 bases removed from V and 0 bases from J, the gap between germline ends came to 16 bases. The length of the CDR3 is 15 residues. CDR3 sequence (DNA): TGTGCCACAGAAAGGGCAGGCTATAGCAATCAGCCCCAGCATTTT. Translating it yields CATERAGYSNQPQHF.

The rearrangement uses TRBV7-9 and TRBJ2-7; D perhaps matches TRBD2 (5 bases). V was trimmed by 2 bases and J by 3 bases, leaving 17 bases between them. The CDR3 has 16 residues. From germline, CDR1 is SEHNR and CDR2 FQNEAQ (reference sequence). CDR3 protein: CASSLTQGRTYYEQYF. CDR3 DNA: TGTGCCAGCAGCTTAACGCAAGGCCGGACTTACTACGAGCAGTACTTC.